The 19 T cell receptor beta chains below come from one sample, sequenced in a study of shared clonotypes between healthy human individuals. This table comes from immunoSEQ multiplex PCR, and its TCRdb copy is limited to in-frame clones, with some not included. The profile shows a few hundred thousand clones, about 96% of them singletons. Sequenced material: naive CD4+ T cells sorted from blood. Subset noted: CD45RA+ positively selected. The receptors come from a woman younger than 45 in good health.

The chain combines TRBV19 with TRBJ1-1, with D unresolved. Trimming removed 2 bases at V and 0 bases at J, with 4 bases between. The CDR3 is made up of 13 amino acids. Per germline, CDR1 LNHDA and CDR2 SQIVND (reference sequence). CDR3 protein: CASSISLNTEAFF. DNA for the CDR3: TGTGCCAGTAGTATAAGCCTGAACACTGAAGCTTTCTTT.

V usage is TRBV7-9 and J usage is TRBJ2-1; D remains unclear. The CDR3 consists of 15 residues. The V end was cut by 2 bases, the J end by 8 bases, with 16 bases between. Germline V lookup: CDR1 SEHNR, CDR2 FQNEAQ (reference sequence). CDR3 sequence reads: CASSLILGPADEQFF. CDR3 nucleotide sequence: TGTGCCAGCAGCTTAATCCTAGGGCCAGCAGATGAGCAGTTCTTC.

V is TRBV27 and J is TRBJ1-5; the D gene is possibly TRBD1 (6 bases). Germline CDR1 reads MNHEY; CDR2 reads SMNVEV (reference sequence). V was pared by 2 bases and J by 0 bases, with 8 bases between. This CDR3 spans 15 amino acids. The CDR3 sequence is CASSLIGGSNQPQHF. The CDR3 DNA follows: TGTGCCAGCAGTTTAATAGGGGGTAGCAATCAGCCCCAGCATTTT.

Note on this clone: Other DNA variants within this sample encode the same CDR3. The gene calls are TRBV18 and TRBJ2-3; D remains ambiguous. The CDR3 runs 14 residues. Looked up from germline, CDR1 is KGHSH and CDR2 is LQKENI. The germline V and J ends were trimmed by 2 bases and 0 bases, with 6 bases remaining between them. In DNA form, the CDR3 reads TGTGCCAGCTCACCATCGGGCAGCACAGATACGCAGTATTTT. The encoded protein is CASSPSGSTDTQYF.

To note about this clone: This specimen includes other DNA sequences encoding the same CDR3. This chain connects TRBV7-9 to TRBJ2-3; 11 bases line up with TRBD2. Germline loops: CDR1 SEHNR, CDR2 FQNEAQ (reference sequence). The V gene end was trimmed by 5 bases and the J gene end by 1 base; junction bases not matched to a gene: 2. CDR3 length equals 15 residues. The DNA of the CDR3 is TGTGCCAGCAGCCTGGGACTAGCGGGCACAGATACGCAGTATTTT. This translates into CASSLGLAGTDTQYF.

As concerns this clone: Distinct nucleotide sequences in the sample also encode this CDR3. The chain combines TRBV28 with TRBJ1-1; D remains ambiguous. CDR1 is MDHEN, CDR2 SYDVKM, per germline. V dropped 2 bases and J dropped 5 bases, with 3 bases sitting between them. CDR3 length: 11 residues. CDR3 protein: CASSLRTEAFF. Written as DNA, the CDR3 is TGTGCCAGCAGTTTAAGGACTGAAGCTTTCTTT. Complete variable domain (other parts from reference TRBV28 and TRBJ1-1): DVKVTQSSRYLVKRTGEKVFLECVQDMDHENMFWYRQDPGLGLRLIYFSYDVKMKEKGDIPEGYSVSREKKERFSLILESASTNQTSMYLCASSLRTEAFFGQGTRLTVV.

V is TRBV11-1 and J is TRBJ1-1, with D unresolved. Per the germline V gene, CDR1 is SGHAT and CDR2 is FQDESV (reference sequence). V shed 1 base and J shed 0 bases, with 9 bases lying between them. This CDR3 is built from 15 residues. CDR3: CASSLGKHLNTEAFF. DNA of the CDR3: TGTGCCAGCAGCTTAGGGAAACATCTGAACACTGAAGCTTTCTTT.

CDR3 residues: CASSSTGLDPYEQYF. CDR3 bases: TGTGCCAGCAGTTCAACGGGACTGGACCCCTACGAGCAGTACTTC. The gene calls are TRBV28 and TRBJ2-7; tentative D call: TRBD2 (6 bases). Trimming took off 4 bases at V and 2 bases at J, with 15 bases between the two ends. The CDR3 consists of 15 residues. The germline V gene has CDR1 MDHEN and CDR2 SYDVKM. The variable domain in full, completed from reference TRBV28 and TRBJ2-7, reads DVKVTQSSRYLVKRTGEKVFLECVQDMDHENMFWYRQDPGLGLRLIYFSYDVKMKEKGDIPEGYSVSREKKERFSLILESASTNQTSMYLCASSSTGLDPYEQYFGPGTRLTVT.

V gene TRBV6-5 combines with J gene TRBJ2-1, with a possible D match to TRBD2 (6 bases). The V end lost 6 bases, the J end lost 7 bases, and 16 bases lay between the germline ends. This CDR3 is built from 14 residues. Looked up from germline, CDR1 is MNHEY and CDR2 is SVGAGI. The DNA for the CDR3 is TGTGCCAGCAGCCCTCGGCGGGATAGTAATGAGCAGTTCTTC. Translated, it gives CASSPRRDSNEQFF.

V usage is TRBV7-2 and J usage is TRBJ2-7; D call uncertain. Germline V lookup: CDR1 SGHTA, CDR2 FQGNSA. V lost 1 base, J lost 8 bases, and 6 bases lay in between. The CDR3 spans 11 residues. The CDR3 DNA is TGTGCCAGCAGCTTAGAGTGGAAGCAGTACTTC. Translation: CASSLEWKQYF.

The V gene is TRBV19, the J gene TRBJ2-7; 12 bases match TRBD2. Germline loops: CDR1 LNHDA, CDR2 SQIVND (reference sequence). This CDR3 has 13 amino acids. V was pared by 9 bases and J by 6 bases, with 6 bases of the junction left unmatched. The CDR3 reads CASTTSGRSEQYF. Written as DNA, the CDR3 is TGTGCCAGCACGACTAGCGGGAGAAGCGAGCAGTACTTC. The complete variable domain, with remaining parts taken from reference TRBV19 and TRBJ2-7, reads DGGITQSPKYLFRKEGQNVTLSCEQNLNHDAMYWYRQDPGQGLRLIYYSQIVNDFQKGDIAEGYSVSREKKESFPLTVTSAQKNPTAFYLCASTTSGRSEQYFGPGTRLTVT.

The CDR3 loop is CASSITDRGPTEAFF. Here the CDR3 DNA reads TGTGCCAGTAGTATAACTGACAGGGGGCCTACTGAAGCTTTCTTT. The chain carries TRBV19 and TRBJ1-1; TRBD1 matches 10 bases. CDR1 and CDR2 (germline): LNHDA, SQIVND (reference sequence). J lost 5 bases, V lost 2 bases, and 5 bases had no gene match. CDR3 length equals 15 residues.

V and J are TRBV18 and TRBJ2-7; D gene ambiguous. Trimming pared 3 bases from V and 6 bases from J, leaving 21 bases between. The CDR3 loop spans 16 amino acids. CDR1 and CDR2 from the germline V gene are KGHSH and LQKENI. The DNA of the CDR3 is TGTGCCAGCTCACCCCGGACGGCTACTGTACTAAGCGAGCAGTACTTC. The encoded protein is CASSPRTATVLSEQYF.

Here the CDR3 reads CASSSSSGTDTQYF. In DNA, the CDR3 is TGTGCCAGTAGCAGCTCTTCAGGTACAGATACGCAGTATTTT. The rearrangement uses TRBV19 and TRBJ2-3; D remains ambiguous. The V end lost 6 bases, the J end lost 3 bases, and 13 bases lay between the germline ends. CDR3 length equals 14 residues. CDR1 LNHDA and CDR2 SQIVND come from the germline V gene (reference sequence).

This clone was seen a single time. CDR3 sequence: CAISGTDEKLFF. The CDR3, as DNA: TGTGCCATCAGCGGGACAGATGAAAAACTGTTTTTT. The chain joins TRBV10-3 to TRBJ1-4; 7 bases match TRBD1. CDR1 ENHRY and CDR2 SYGVKD come from the germline V gene. CDR3 length equals 12 residues. V lost 6 bases, J lost 6 bases, and 1 base stayed unmatched.

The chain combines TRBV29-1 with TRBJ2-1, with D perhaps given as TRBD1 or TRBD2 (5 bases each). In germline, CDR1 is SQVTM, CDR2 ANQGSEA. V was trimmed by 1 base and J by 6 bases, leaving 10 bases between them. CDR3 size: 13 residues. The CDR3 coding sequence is TGCAGCGTTGAAGGCCAGGGAGTCAATGAGCAGTTCTTC. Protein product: CSVEGQGVNEQFF.

CDR3 sequence reads: CASVWANGLGQPQHF. CDR3 in DNA: TGTGCCAGCGTCTGGGCCAACGGGTTAGGTCAGCCCCAGCATTTT. The V gene is TRBV6-1, the J gene TRBJ1-5; D gene ambiguous. Per the germline V gene, CDR1 is MNHNS and CDR2 is SASEGT. Trimming stripped 8 bases from V and 6 bases from J, with 20 bases between. The CDR3 covers 15 residues.

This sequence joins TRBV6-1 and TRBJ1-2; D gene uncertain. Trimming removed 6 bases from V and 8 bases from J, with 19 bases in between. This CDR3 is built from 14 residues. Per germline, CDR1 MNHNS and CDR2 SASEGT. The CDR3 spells CASSRTPGVAGYTF. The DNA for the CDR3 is TGTGCCAGCAGCCGGACTCCCGGGGTGGCCGGCTACACCTTC.

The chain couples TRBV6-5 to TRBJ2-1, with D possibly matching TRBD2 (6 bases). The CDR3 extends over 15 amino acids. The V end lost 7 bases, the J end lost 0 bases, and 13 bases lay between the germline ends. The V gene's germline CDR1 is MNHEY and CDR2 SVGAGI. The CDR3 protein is CASKLADSSYNEQFF. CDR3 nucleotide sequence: TGTGCCAGCAAATTAGCGGATAGCTCCTACAATGAGCAGTTCTTC.